This passage covers 16 T cell receptor beta chains from one sample sequenced in a study of blood T cell repertoires in COVID-19. Assay: immunoSEQ multiplex PCR; the TCRdb copy retains only in-frame clones and omits some. The sample has tens of thousands of clones; around four fifths are singletons. Sequences were obtained from peripheral blood. The receptors here all came from a man in his fifties with acute or convalescent COVID-19.

This chain uses TRBV3-1 (or the pseudogene TRBV3-2) with TRBJ2-2; 10 positions agree with TRBD2. The length of the CDR3 is 19 residues. Losses at the gene ends were 0 bases for V and 0 bases for J; bases not matched to a gene: 7. CDR1 is LGHDT, CDR2 YNNKEL, per germline (reference sequence). CDR3 in amino acids: CASSQDRSSGRPNTGELFF. The CDR3 nucleotides read TGTGCCAGCAGCCAAGATCGTAGTAGCGGGAGGCCGAACACCGGGGAGCTGTTTTTT.

J is TRBJ2-7 and V is TRBV28; the match to TRBD1 covers 8 bases. V shed 7 bases and J 6 bases; nucleotides not matched to a gene: 8. Germline V gene sequence: CDR1 MDHEN, CDR2 SYDVKM. There are 13 residues in the CDR3. DNA for the CDR3: TGTGCCAGCATCCCAGGGGGCCGGCGCGAGCAGTACTTC. Translation gives CASIPGGRREQYF.

The genes are TRBV18 and TRBJ1-3; 7 bases match TRBD1. CDR1 and CDR2 (germline): KGHSH, LQKENI. CDR3 size: 15 residues. Trimming removed 6 bases from V and 0 bases from J; junction bases left unmatched: 5. The CDR3 region is CASSDRDPSGNTIYF. In DNA, the CDR3 is TGTGCCAGCTCCGACAGGGATCCCTCTGGAAACACCATATATTTT.

V usage is TRBV5-6 and J usage is TRBJ2-5; D is uncertain. This CDR3 has 12 residues. The germline V and J ends were trimmed by 7 bases and 5 bases, with 12 bases remaining between them. Germline CDR1 is SGHDT and CDR2 is YYEEEE. The CDR3 here is CASRGLAETQYF. The CDR3 bases are TGTGCCAGCCGAGGTCTGGCGGAGACCCAGTACTTC. The full variable domain, completed using reference TRBV5-6 and TRBJ2-5, is DAGVTQSPTHLIKTRGQQVTLRCSPKSGHDTVSWYQQALGQGPQFIFQYYEEEERQRGNFPDRFSGHQFPNYSSELNVNALLLGDSALYLCASRGLAETQYFGPGTRLLVL.

This clone has only a few counts. The V gene is TRBV30, the J gene TRBJ1-1, with D perhaps TRBD1 (6 bases). V was trimmed by 3 bases and J by 3 bases, leaving 14 bases between them. The CDR3 loop spans 14 amino acids. Per the germline V gene, CDR1 is GTSNPN and CDR2 is SVGIG (reference sequence). CDR3 in DNA: TGTGCCTGGAGGACACAGGGTCTTTACACTGAAGCTTTCTTT. Amino acids: CAWRTQGLYTEAFF.

This clone was observed a few times. The gene calls are TRBV28 and TRBJ1-1; 7 positions match TRBD1. The CDR3 spans 14 residues. V trimming: 5 bases; J trimming: 4 bases; junction bases outside the gene matches: 7. The germline CDR1 and CDR2 sequences are MDHEN and SYDVKM. CDR3 in amino acids: CASSRTGESTEAFF. CDR3 DNA sequence: TGTGCCAGCAGTCGGACAGGTGAAAGCACTGAAGCTTTCTTT.

CDR3 DNA sequence: TGCGCCAGCAGCCCAGCGGGCGTCACAGATACGCAGTATTTT. This translates into CASSPAGVTDTQYF. The chain combines TRBV4-3 with TRBJ2-3; maybe TRBD2 (6 bases). The CDR3 sequence is 14 residues long. Trimming took 4 bases from V and 2 from J, leaving 10 bases between them. Germline V CDR1 and CDR2: LGHNA, YSLEER.

The genes are TRBV14 and TRBJ1-2; 7 bases map to TRBD1. The V segment lost 5 bases and the J segment 7 bases; nucleotides outside the gene matches: 16. The CDR3 is 16 amino acids. Germline-derived CDR1 and CDR2 are SGHDN and FVKESK. The CDR3 DNA sequence: TGTGCCAGCAGCAGCTACAGGGGCCCCCGGGGGATTGGCTACACCTTC. Amino acids: CASSSYRGPRGIGYTF.

The table lists this clone with a count of one. The genes are TRBV7-2 and TRBJ2-1; D call uncertain. Germline assignment: CDR1 SGHTA and CDR2 FQGNSA. Trimming took off 2 bases at V and 0 bases at J, with 17 bases between the two ends. The CDR3 loop spans 18 amino acids. Here the CDR3 reads CASSLTSQTTSSYNEQFF. CDR3 coding DNA: TGTGCCAGCAGCTTAACGTCACAGACGACAAGCTCCTACAATGAGCAGTTCTTC.

The chain combines TRBV9 with TRBJ1-6; D unclear. Between the trimmed V and J ends, which lost 0 bases and 7 bases, there was a span of 11 bases. Per the germline V gene, CDR1 is SGDLS and CDR2 is YYNGEE. The CDR3 has 15 residues. CDR3 region: CASSVGPRQNSPLHF. As DNA, the CDR3 is TGTGCCAGCAGCGTAGGACCCAGGCAAAATTCACCCCTCCACTTT.

This clone was seen a few times. The rearrangement uses TRBV7-2 and TRBJ2-3; 10 bases align to TRBD1. Trimming cost V 3 bases and J 4 bases; bases outside gene matches: 7. The CDR3 loop spans 16 amino acids. The germline CDR1 and CDR2 sequences are SGHTA and FQGNSA. The CDR3 loop reads CASSFTGTGVPDTQYF. As DNA, the CDR3 is TGTGCCAGCAGCTTTACCGGGACAGGGGTACCAGATACGCAGTATTTT.

The chain recombines TRBV4-3 with TRBJ2-1; weak D call: TRBD1 (6 bases). V lost 2 bases to trimming and J lost 8 bases, with 10 bases between them. The CDR3 spans 13 residues. The germline V gene has CDR1 LGHNA and CDR2 YSLEER. CDR3 region: CASSQLQGYEQFF. The CDR3 region has the DNA TGCGCCAGCAGCCAACTCCAGGGGTATGAGCAGTTCTTC.

The chain recombines TRBV4-3 with TRBJ1-4; 7 bases are shared with TRBD1. CDR1 LGHNA and CDR2 YSLEER come from the germline V gene. The V gene end was trimmed by 3 bases and the J gene end by 5 bases; junction bases not matched to a gene: 6. This CDR3 spans 15 amino acids. In nucleotides, the CDR3 is TGCGCCAGCAGCCATAGGGGGCACGGGAATGAAAAACTGTTTTTT. Amino acids: CASSHRGHGNEKLFF.

This rearrangement joins TRBV3-1 (or the pseudogene TRBV3-2) to TRBJ2-2; 10 bases map to TRBD2. This CDR3 contains 20 residues. V lost 1 base and J lost 0; bases outside the gene matches: 11. Germline V lookup: CDR1 LGHDT, CDR2 YNNKEL (reference sequence). CDR3 amino acids: CASSQVLKAGGPPNTGELFF. The CDR3 nucleotides are TGTGCCAGCAGCCAAGTTTTAAAAGCGGGAGGGCCCCCGAACACCGGGGAGCTGTTTTTT.

The V and J genes are TRBV28 and TRBJ2-6, with D uncertain. V dropped 2 bases and J dropped 1 base, with 6 bases sitting between them. Germline loops: CDR1 MDHEN, CDR2 SYDVKM. The CDR3 consists of 15 residues. The chain's CDR3 is CASSLPGSGANVLTF. For the CDR3, the DNA is TGTGCCAGCAGTTTACCGGGTTCTGGGGCCAACGTCCTGACTTTC.

The chain uses TRBV5-5 and TRBJ2-7, with 12 bases fitting TRBD1. The ends lost 1 base at V and 6 bases at J; junction bases unmatched: 5. CDR1 is SGHKS, CDR2 YYEKEE, per germline (reference sequence). This CDR3 comprises 15 residues. The CDR3 coding sequence is TGTGCCAGCAGCTTGAGGGGGACAGGGGGCTTCGAGCAGTACTTC. Its translation: CASSLRGTGGFEQYF.